A selection of T cell receptor beta chains follows, all from one sample in a study of vaccination and CD4 T cells after COVID-19. These TCRs' antigens remain unknown. MiXCR was run by TCRdb on the PCR reads, yielding one entry per CDR3 protein. The table has over 15,000 distinct CDR3 sequences, approximately 50% seen once. The specimen comprised cultured CD4+ T cells from blood, sampled after SARS-CoV-2 vaccination. The receptors were sampled from a human donor with COVID-19. Each CDR3 is given with its conserved first and last residue. D genes are given only for firm matches. Some rows have no size entry. The others give once, few or many, or a class for an expanded clone.

abundance: NA; j_gene: TRBJ2-1; d_gene: TRBD2; len: 17; v_gene: TRBV27; CDR3nt: TGTGCCAGCAGTTTGATATTCGGGAGCGGGGGCTACAATGAGCAGTTCTTC; CDR3aa: CASSLIFGSGGYNEQFF
abundance: NA; j_gene: TRBJ2-5; d_gene: NA; len: 14; v_gene: TRBV11-2; CDR3nt: TGTGCCAGCAGCGTCAGGGAACCCTCCAGGGCCCAGTACTTC; CDR3aa: CASSVREPSRAQYF
abundance: NA; j_gene: TRBJ2-2; d_gene: TRBD2; len: 15; v_gene: TRBV11-2; CDR3nt: TGTGCCAGCAGCTTCGCTAGCGGAGGCACCGGGGAGCTGTTTTTT; CDR3aa: CASSFASGGTGELFF
abundance: NA; j_gene: TRBJ1-1; d_gene: NA; len: 14; v_gene: TRBV10-1; CDR3nt: TGCGCCAGCAGTGACCCGGGCCAGAACACTGAAGCTTTCTTT; CDR3aa: CASSDPGQNTEAFF
abundance: few; j_gene: TRBJ1-1; d_gene: TRBD1; len: 15; v_gene: TRBV6-5; CDR3nt: TGTGCCAGCAGTTTAGGGGGCGGTTCGAACACTGAAGCTTTCTTT; CDR3aa: CASSLGGGSNTEAFF
abundance: few; j_gene: TRBJ1-5; d_gene: NA; len: 13; v_gene: TRBV7-9; CDR3nt: TGTGCCAGCAGCACGGACGGCAATCAGCCCCAGCATTTT; CDR3aa: CASSTDGNQPQHF
abundance: NA; j_gene: TRBJ2-7; d_gene: TRBD2; len: 17; v_gene: TRBV19; CDR3nt: TGTGCCAGTAGTGCCGGAGGGGCTAGCGGGGTTGGGAGGGGGCAGTACTTC; CDR3aa: CASSAGGASGVGRGQYF
abundance: NA; j_gene: TRBJ2-5; d_gene: TRBD2; len: 15; v_gene: TRBV15; CDR3nt: TGTGCCACCAGCAGAGATATAGCGGGGGAAGAGACCCAGTACTTC; CDR3aa: CATSRDIAGEETQYF
abundance: NA; j_gene: TRBJ1-1; d_gene: NA; len: 15; v_gene: TRBV6-5; CDR3nt: TGTGCCAGCAGTTATTCCGGGACGCGGAACACTGAAGCTTTCTTT; CDR3aa: CASSYSGTRNTEAFF
abundance: once; j_gene: TRBJ2-7; d_gene: NA; len: 12; v_gene: TRBV20-1; CDR3nt: TGCAGTGCTAGACGGTTACCCTACGAGCAGTACTTC; CDR3aa: CSARRLPYEQYF
abundance: once; j_gene: TRBJ2-7; d_gene: TRBD2; len: 18; v_gene: TRBV4-1; CDR3nt: TGCGCCAGCAGCCAAGTCCTAGCGGGGGGGCCCAGCTCCTACGAGCAGTACTTC; CDR3aa: CASSQVLAGGPSSYEQYF
abundance: few; j_gene: TRBJ1-1; d_gene: TRBD1; len: 15; v_gene: TRBV6-1; CDR3nt: TGTGCCAGCACAGGGGCAGGGGGCCTGAACACTGAAGCTTTCTTT; CDR3aa: CASTGAGGLNTEAFF
abundance: NA; j_gene: TRBJ1-1; d_gene: NA; len: 13; v_gene: TRBV3-1; CDR3nt: TGTGCCAGCAGCCGATTGGGGGGCACTGAAGCTTTCTTT; CDR3aa: CASSRLGGTEAFF
abundance: NA; j_gene: TRBJ2-7; d_gene: TRBD2; len: 14; v_gene: TRBV6-1; CDR3nt: TGTGCCAGCATTCCCCCGGGGGGGGCCGGGGAGCAGTACTTC; CDR3aa: CASIPPGGAGEQYF
abundance: medium-sized; j_gene: TRBJ1-2; d_gene: NA; len: 13; v_gene: TRBV6-1; CDR3nt: TGTGCCAGCTCAAACAGGTACGGCTATGGCTACACCTTC; CDR3aa: CASSNRYGYGYTF
abundance: few; j_gene: TRBJ2-5; d_gene: TRBD1; len: 14; v_gene: TRBV12-3/TRBV12-4; CDR3nt: TGTGCCAGCAGTTTCAGACAGGGCGGCGAGACCCAGTACTTC; CDR3aa: CASSFRQGGETQYF
abundance: NA; j_gene: TRBJ1-3; d_gene: NA; len: 16; v_gene: TRBV4-3; CDR3nt: TGCGCCAGCAGCCAAGCTCCCGGCCAGACTGGAAACACCATATATTTT; CDR3aa: CASSQAPGQTGNTIYF
abundance: NA; j_gene: TRBJ2-3; d_gene: NA; len: 15; v_gene: TRBV7-8; CDR3nt: TGTGCCAGCAGCCATCGGACAGCCGACACAGATACGCAGTATTTT; CDR3aa: CASSHRTADTDTQYF
abundance: NA; j_gene: TRBJ2-7; d_gene: TRBD1; len: 15; v_gene: TRBV4-2; CDR3nt: TGTGCCAGCAGCCAAGCCGGGACAGGGGGATACGAGCAGTACTTC; CDR3aa: CASSQAGTGGYEQYF
abundance: few; j_gene: TRBJ2-3; d_gene: NA; len: 12; v_gene: TRBV7-9; CDR3nt: TGTGCCAGCAGCCCCAGCACAGATACGCAGTATTTT; CDR3aa: CASSPSTDTQYF
abundance: NA; j_gene: TRBJ1-2; d_gene: NA; len: 13; v_gene: TRBV19; CDR3nt: TGTGCCAGTAGTATACTGGGGAAACGGGGCTACACCTTC; CDR3aa: CASSILGKRGYTF
abundance: NA; j_gene: TRBJ2-5; d_gene: TRBD2; len: 14; v_gene: TRBV7-9; CDR3nt: TGTGCCAGCATCGGACTAGCGAACCAAGAGACCCAGTACTTC; CDR3aa: CASIGLANQETQYF
abundance: NA; j_gene: TRBJ2-5; d_gene: NA; len: 15; v_gene: TRBV19; CDR3nt: TGTGCCAGTAGTATCGGGTCGGGGTACCAAGAGACCCAGTACTTC; CDR3aa: CASSIGSGYQETQYF
abundance: NA; j_gene: TRBJ1-1; d_gene: NA; len: 15; v_gene: TRBV21-1; CDR3nt: TGTGCCAGCAGCAGGCAACAGGGATGTCACACTGAAGCTTTCTTT; CDR3aa: CASSRQQGCHTEAFF
abundance: NA; j_gene: TRBJ2-1; d_gene: NA; len: 13; v_gene: TRBV7-2; CDR3nt: TGTGCCAGCAGCCCTTCCCGGGGCAATGAGCAGTTCTTC; CDR3aa: CASSPSRGNEQFF
abundance: NA; j_gene: TRBJ2-6; d_gene: NA; len: 17; v_gene: TRBV27; CDR3nt: TGTGCCAGCAGTTCACGGCTGTTGAGCTCTGGGGCCAACGTCCTGACTTTC; CDR3aa: CASSSRLLSSGANVLTF
abundance: NA; j_gene: TRBJ2-7; d_gene: NA; len: 15; v_gene: TRBV12-3/TRBV12-4; CDR3nt: TGTGCCAGCAGTTTTCCCTCGGGAAGGGCCTACGAGCAGTACTTC; CDR3aa: CASSFPSGRAYEQYF
abundance: NA; j_gene: TRBJ2-5; d_gene: TRBD1; len: 15; v_gene: TRBV7-3; CDR3nt: TGTGCCAGCAGCCCCGGGAACAGGGGAGAAGAGACCCAGTACTTC; CDR3aa: CASSPGNRGEETQYF
abundance: NA; j_gene: TRBJ1-1; d_gene: NA; len: 16; v_gene: TRBV27; CDR3nt: TGTGCCAGCAGTTTGATTTCGGCAGGGAAGAACACTGAAGCTTTCTTT; CDR3aa: CASSLISAGKNTEAFF
abundance: NA; j_gene: TRBJ1-5; d_gene: TRBD1; len: 14; v_gene: TRBV6-1; CDR3nt: TGTGCCAGCAGTAGGACAGGGACGGAACAGCCCCAGCATTTT; CDR3aa: CASSRTGTEQPQHF
abundance: NA; j_gene: TRBJ2-3; d_gene: NA; len: 16; v_gene: TRBV7-3; CDR3nt: TGTGCCAGCAGCTTAGGGGTGGGGCCAACCACGGATACGCAGTATTTT; CDR3aa: CASSLGVGPTTDTQYF
abundance: NA; j_gene: TRBJ2-7; d_gene: NA; len: 12; v_gene: TRBV28; CDR3nt: TGTGCCAGCTCCCTAGGACACTACGAGCAGTACTTC; CDR3aa: CASSLGHYEQYF
abundance: medium-sized; j_gene: TRBJ2-2; d_gene: NA; len: 13; v_gene: TRBV11-2; CDR3nt: TGTGCCAGCAGCTTCGTAAACACCGGGGAGCTGTTTTTT; CDR3aa: CASSFVNTGELFF
abundance: NA; j_gene: TRBJ1-5; d_gene: NA; len: 13; v_gene: TRBV20-1; CDR3nt: TGCAGTGCTAGAGTGGGAGGGAATCAGCCCCAGCATTTT; CDR3aa: CSARVGGNQPQHF
abundance: NA; j_gene: TRBJ1-4; d_gene: NA; len: 13; v_gene: TRBV6-1; CDR3nt: TGTGCCAGCAGTCAGACACCGACAGAGAGACTGTTTTTT; CDR3aa: CASSQTPTERLFF
abundance: NA; j_gene: TRBJ1-1; d_gene: TRBD1; len: 13; v_gene: TRBV29-1; CDR3nt: TGCAGCGTTGATCGGACAGGGGGACTTGAAGCTTTCTTT; CDR3aa: CSVDRTGGLEAFF
abundance: NA; j_gene: TRBJ1-1; d_gene: NA; len: 15; v_gene: TRBV6-1; CDR3nt: TGTGCCAGCAGCCCCTCGAGAGGGAGGCACACTGAAGCTTTCTTT; CDR3aa: CASSPSRGRHTEAFF
abundance: NA; j_gene: TRBJ1-2; d_gene: TRBD1; len: 16; v_gene: TRBV7-2; CDR3nt: TGTGCCAGCAGCTCTGGGACAGGCCAATATAACTATGGCTACACCTTC; CDR3aa: CASSSGTGQYNYGYTF
abundance: NA; j_gene: TRBJ2-5; d_gene: NA; len: 15; v_gene: TRBV11-3; CDR3nt: TGTGCCAGCAGCTTAGATTCGCACGGGGGAGAGACCCAGTACTTC; CDR3aa: CASSLDSHGGETQYF
abundance: once; j_gene: TRBJ2-3; d_gene: TRBD2; len: 15; v_gene: TRBV2; CDR3nt: TGTGCCAGCAGCTTAGCGGGGGGAAGCACAGATACGCAGTATTTT; CDR3aa: CASSLAGGSTDTQYF
abundance: once; j_gene: TRBJ1-2; d_gene: NA; len: 18; v_gene: TRBV6-1; CDR3nt: TGTGCCAGCAGTCCCCGAGCTAAAACAGGTTCCCCTAACTATGGCTACACCTTC; CDR3aa: CASSPRAKTGSPNYGYTF